This TCR beta chain was recovered during a study of T cells in Graves' hyperthyroidism and ophthalmopathy. CDR1 is MNHNY, CDR2 SVGAGI, per germline (reference sequence). V shed 1 base and J 2 bases; nucleotides not matched to a gene: 3. There are 15 residues in the CDR3. TCR beta CDR3 regions were amplified from RNA transcripts. Primed by the HTBI set, a first-round RT-PCR was run on the TCR CDR3. TCRdb itself ran the multiplex PCR reads through MiXCR, one entry per CDR3 protein. The table has around 600,000 distinct CDR3 sequences, about 16% seen once. In its sample, this clonotype was seen many times.

Sequenced input: blood. V usage is TRBV6-6 and J usage is TRBJ2-7; 9 nucleotides line up with TRBD2. The TCR originated in a woman aged 40 to 50 with Graves' ophthalmopathy. The CDR3 DNA reads as TGTGCCAGCAGTTACTTGGCGGGAGGGACCTACGAGCAGTACTTC. It codes for CASSYLAGGTYEQYF.